This TCR beta chain was profiled in a study of blood T cell repertoires in COVID-19. On the study more broadly: Donors in the United States, Italy and Spain gave samples during acute or convalescent COVID-19. T cells, B-cell-depleted T cells, or PBMCs supplied cDNA or gDNA.

Study processing details: Researchers report that nucleated cell counts were estimated from reference gene primer amplification. The method was immunoSEQ multiplex PCR; TCRdb's version includes in-frame clones alone and lacks a portion of them. Clonal size and the V and J genes are those of that table, whereas D and trimming came from the DNA. The sample contains 160,000 or so clones, 90% of which appear only once. This CDR3 region has 12 residues. Germline CDR1 reads WNHNN; CDR2 reads SYGVQD (reference sequence). The germline V and J ends were trimmed by 3 bases and 7 bases, with 9 bases remaining between them.

What was sequenced was peripheral blood. The chain links TRBV10-1 to TRBJ1-2, with D tentatively TRBD1 (5 bases). The origin of this receptor is a man between 60 and 75 years old with active or convalescent COVID-19. CDR3 residues: CASSDQGAGYTF. CDR3 coding DNA: TGCGCCAGCAGTGATCAGGGTGCTGGCTACACCTTC.